The 17 T cell receptor beta chains in this list originate from one sample, sequenced in a study of post-analysis software for immune sequencing data (dated by TCRdb to the mid-2010s). What the research found in general, with its limitations: Four to six TRBV segments, including TRBV5-6, TRBV5-1 and TRBV20-1, were significantly more frequent in patients than controls.

Antigen specificity for these receptors is unknown. The library was built by means of PCR. Sequencing took place on an Illumina HiSeq 2500. To reduce PCR and sequencing biases, unique molecular identifiers were incorporated into the TCR beta cDNA libraries. Clones were called with MiXCR by TCRdb after fastp trimmed the public reads at Q25, and only in-frame beta chains were retained. Entries are consolidated by CDR3 protein sequence, retaining the most common genes and DNA. The sample table records about 460,000 distinct CDR3 sequences; nearly 45% of these occur just once. Of the sample, 9.5% to 13% is held by the ten largest clones. Sequencing was performed on blood. The source of these receptors is a girl between 5 and 17 years old with multiple sclerosis.

CDR3 coding DNA: TGTGCCAGCAGCAAGGACTGGAACCAAGAGACCCAGTACTTC. Its translation is CASSKDWNQETQYF. The chain has TRBV6-5 and TRBJ2-5; D possibly corresponds to TRBD2 (5 bases). The CDR3 extends over 14 amino acids. The germline V gene has CDR1 MNHEY and CDR2 SVGAGI. The V gene lost 6 bases and the J gene lost 0 bases, with 11 bases spanning the gap.

The CDR3 DNA is TGTGCCAGCAGCTTACCTAGTTCTCCCGAGCAGTTCTTC. Protein sequence: CASSLPSSPEQFF. V is TRBV7-2 and J is TRBJ2-1; D is unresolved. The germline gives CDR1 SGHTA, CDR2 FQGNSA. With 2 bases removed from V and 10 bases from J, the gap between germline ends came to 12 bases. This CDR3 comprises 13 residues.

The chain joins TRBV20-1 to TRBJ1-5; the D gene is possibly TRBD1 (5 bases). This CDR3 contains 13 residues. Germline assignment: CDR1 DFQATT and CDR2 SNEGSKA (reference sequence). The V gene lost 3 bases and the J gene lost 5 bases, with 11 bases spanning the gap. This chain's CDR3 is CSASSRVDQPQHF. CDR3 DNA: TGCAGTGCTAGTAGCAGGGTAGATCAGCCCCAGCATTTT.

The chain recombines TRBV24-1 with TRBJ2-7; 7 nucleotides match TRBD2. CDR1 KGHDR and CDR2 SFDVKD come from the germline V gene. The CDR3 is 13 amino acids. Trimming cost V 8 bases and J 4 bases; bases outside gene matches: 7. The CDR3 nucleotides read TGTGCCACCAAGCCGTCTAGCGGATACGAGCAGTACTTC. Translation: CATKPSSGYEQYF.

This clonotype was seen a single time. This chain uses TRBV10-2 with TRBJ1-5; no clear D. Germline loops: CDR1 WSHSY, CDR2 SAAADI. This CDR3 comprises 13 residues. Between the trimmed V and J ends, which lost 5 bases and 9 bases, there was a span of 14 bases. CDR3 loop: CASSLRTGLPQHF. CDR3 sequence (DNA): TGCGCCAGCAGTCTTAGGACGGGGTTGCCCCAGCATTTT.

The chain links TRBV28 to TRBJ2-4; D remains unclear. The CDR3 covers 11 residues. V lost 5 bases, J lost 13 bases, and 12 bases lay in between. The germline CDR1 and CDR2 sequences are MDHEN and SYDVKM. CDR3 loop: CASSLRTEQYF. The CDR3 DNA sequence: TGTGCCAGCAGTCTCCGGACGGAGCAGTACTTC.

J is TRBJ2-3 and V is TRBV18; D gene unclear. The germline V gene has CDR1 KGHSH and CDR2 LQKENI. There are 11 residues in the CDR3. Trimming removed 7 bases at V and 1 base at J, with 3 bases between. The CDR3 spells CASLRTDTQYF. The CDR3 bases are TGTGCCAGCTTACGCACAGATACGCAGTATTTT.

This chain links TRBV20-1 with TRBJ2-1; 13 nucleotides match TRBD2. The CDR3 has 15 amino acids. Germline CDR1 DFQATT, CDR2 SNEGSKA (reference sequence). The junction had 9 bases not matched to a gene; V was cut back by 6 bases and J by 7 bases. The CDR3 DNA reads as TGCAGTGCCGTGGGACTAGCGGGACGTCAGAATGAGCAGTTCTTC. This encodes CSAVGLAGRQNEQFF.

This clonotype has only a few counts. The chain has TRBV4-1 and TRBJ1-2; a possible D gene is TRBD1 (6 bases). Germline V CDR1 and CDR2: MGHRA, YSYEKL. CDR3 length: 17 residues. Trimming took 2 bases from V and 3 from J, leaving 19 bases between them. The CDR3 DNA follows: TGCGCCAGCAGCCAATTAGAGGCCGCACAGGGTCACTATGGCTACACCTTC. Its protein product is CASSQLEAAQGHYGYTF.

This chain connects TRBV7-9 to TRBJ2-4; 11 bases are a match to TRBD1. The J call may be incorrect, as the DNA end agrees better with TRBJ2-5. The CDR3 has 14 residues. Germline V gene lookup returns CDR1 SEHNR and CDR2 FQNEAQ (reference sequence). The CDR3 DNA is TGTGCCAGCAGACCCGGGACAGGGGGATGGACCCAGTACTTC. It encodes CASRPGTGGWTQYF.

This clonotype was seen a few times. The rearrangement uses TRBV6-1 and TRBJ2-5, with 7 bases fitting TRBD1. Germline V CDR1 and CDR2: MNHNS, SASEGT. Trimming at V came to 4 bases and at J to 0 bases, leaving 8 bases not matched to a gene. The CDR3 consists of 16 residues. DNA for the CDR3: TGTGCCAGCAGTGGAGGGGGCCTCGGGCACCAAGAGACCCAGTACTTC. Protein sequence: CASSGGGLGHQETQYF.

This clonotype was detected a few times. The V and J genes are TRBV2 and TRBJ2-5; 7 bases fit TRBD1. The germline gives CDR1 SNHLY, CDR2 FYNNEI. This CDR3 has 15 amino acids. V gave up 4 bases and J gave up 2 bases; unmatched junction bases: 7. The CDR3 DNA sequence: TGTGCCAGCAGTGGGAACAGGGGCCTACAAGAGACCCAGTACTTC. This sequence encodes CASSGNRGLQETQYF. Complete variable domain (other parts from reference TRBV2 and TRBJ2-5): EPEVTQTPSHQVTQMGQEVILRCVPISNHLYFYWYRQILGQKVEFLVSFYNNEISEKSEIFDDQFSVERPDGSNFTLKIRSTKLEDSAMYFCASSGNRGLQETQYFGPGTRLLVL.

The chain recombines TRBV10-3 with TRBJ2-1; D is tentatively TRBD1 or TRBD2 (5 bases each). CDR3 length equals 13 residues. V was shortened by 6 bases and J by 5 bases, with 11 bases between the two germline ends. Germline values: CDR1 ENHRY, CDR2 SYGVKD. This CDR3 reads CAISGDEDNEQFF. CDR3 nucleotides: TGTGCCATCAGCGGGGACGAAGACAATGAGCAGTTCTTC.

The rearrangement joins TRBV20-1 to TRBJ2-5, with TRBD2 identical over 13 bases. Germline V gene data show CDR1 as DFQATT and CDR2 as SNEGSKA (reference sequence). V lost 6 bases to trimming and J lost 11 bases; unmatched junction nucleotides: 21. The CDR3 runs 17 residues. DNA of the CDR3: TGCAGTGCCCCCGGGACTAGCGGGATAATGTTCTACAGTGAGCAGTACTTC. It specifies CSAPGTSGIMFYSEQYF.

This clonotype was counted a single time. This chain links TRBV24-1 with TRBJ2-5; 7 bases align to TRBD2. V trimming: 4 bases; J trimming: 11 bases; junction bases outside the gene matches: 24. CDR3 length: 18 residues. Germline V gene lookup returns CDR1 KGHDR and CDR2 SFDVKD. The CDR3 region is CATSDSGLLAPSYNEQYF. CDR3 DNA: TGTGCCACCAGTGACTCGGGATTACTAGCGCCCTCCTACAATGAGCAGTACTTC.

This clonotype was counted only a few times. CDR3 region: CASSQESGYNEQFF. CDR3 nucleotide sequence: TGCGCCAGCAGCCAAGAATCAGGGTACAATGAGCAGTTCTTC. The chain combines TRBV4-1 with TRBJ2-1, with D possibly matching TRBD1 (5 bases). Germline assignment: CDR1 MGHRA and CDR2 YSYEKL. Trimming stripped 0 bases from V and 4 bases from J, with 7 bases between. The CDR3 totals 14 residues.

This clonotype was seen only a few times. This sequence joins TRBV7-9 and TRBJ2-7; D is unclear. With 1 base removed from V and 5 bases from J, the gap between germline ends came to 3 bases. In germline, CDR1 is SEHNR, CDR2 FQNEAQ (reference sequence). The CDR3 consists of 11 residues. The CDR3 nucleotides are TGTGCCAGCAGCTTAGAAAACGAGCAGTACTTC. Encoded protein: CASSLENEQYF.